This T cell receptor (beta chain) is from a study of T cell repertoires in cytomegalovirus infection. Study-level background: CMV epitopes used comprised recently identified HLA-C-restricted ones and well-studied HLA-B-restricted ones.

TCRdb redid the calling of the reads with MiXCR, one entry per CDR3 protein. The sample shows about 920,000 distinct CDR3 sequences, 31% of them seen only once. In its sample, this clonotype was seen a few times. Its target is unknown. Germline CDR1 SNHLY, CDR2 FYNNEI. This CDR3 is 16 amino acids long. The V and J ends lost 3 bases and 3 bases, in that order; junction bases with no gene match: 7. General observations from the study: Dominant in the ex vivo response were TCR beta clonotypes restricted by HLA-C and specific for CMV. Accumulated public TCR beta family frequency recognized individuals carrying CMV together with the relevant HLA.

This specimen consisted of cultured CD8+ T cells from PBMCs, obtained from culture after CMV antigen stimulation. The chain recombines TRBV2 with TRBJ1-5; 8 positions agree with TRBD1. The sequence was obtained from a human donor in good health (CMV status not recorded). Some clones in this sample may be carry-over from other donors' samples. The CDR3: CASSEKPGQVNQPQHF. CDR3 DNA sequence: TGTGCCAGCAGTGAGAAACCGGGACAGGTCAATCAGCCCCAGCATTTT.